The clone carrying this TCR beta chain came up a few times. The CDR3 runs 12 residues. Germline V lookup: CDR1 DFQATT, CDR2 SNEGSKA (reference sequence). Trimming stripped 7 bases from V and 10 bases from J, with 17 bases between. TCRdb ran MiXCR on the 5' RACE reads and lists one entry per CDR3 protein. The table lists 470,000 or so distinct CDR3 sequences, about a sixth of them singletons, with 20% to 25% in the top ten. This specimen belongs to a study of T-cell memory formation after mild COVID-19. The chain employs TRBV20-1 and TRBJ2-1, with D perhaps TRBD1 (6 bases). This clonotype was sampled from a man aged 18 to 29 who had mild COVID-19 (a few samples of this study predate the infection). Cell type and time point are not known. Sequenced: PBMCs or a T cell subset sorted from them (not recorded which). CDR3 nucleotides: TGCAGTGTATGGGGGCAAGTAGGGGAGCAGTTCTTC. Translated, it gives CSVWGQVGEQFF.